The present TCR beta chain was sequenced within a study of lymphopenia after photon versus proton radiotherapy. Study-wide points: Proton therapy kept repertoires fairly stable, unlike photons, which gained effector/memory cells.

TCRdb's copy holds only in-frame clones and misses some; the assay was immunoSEQ multiplex PCR. The repertoire holds tens of thousands of clones, with roughly 87% as singletons. Germline V gene lookup returns CDR1 MNHNS and CDR2 SASEGT. The CDR3 runs to 14 residues. Trimming pared 3 bases from V and 4 bases from J, leaving 11 bases between. Comment on this clone: The antigen remains unidentified.

The origin of this receptor is a woman between 65 and 79 years old with pancreatic cancer. Some clones in this sample may be carry-over from other donors' samples. J is TRBJ2-3 and V is TRBV6-1; D is possibly TRBD2 (6 bases). This specimen consisted of peripheral blood, obtained from a patient treated with proton-based radiotherapy. CDR3 residues: CASSDGGPPDTQYF. Here the CDR3 DNA reads TGTGCCAGCAGTGACGGAGGGCCCCCAGATACGCAGTATTTT.